These 23 T cell receptor beta chains were sequenced from one sample in a study of cytomegalovirus exposure and HLA in healthy donors. The primer mix had 60 Vbeta and 13 Jbeta primers. Some clones are missing from TCRdb's copy, which holds only in-frame ones; the method was immunoSEQ multiplex PCR. The sample has about 160,000 clones, 70% to 80% seen once; the top ten hold roughly 3.6%. The sample was PBMCs. These receptors were taken from a man aged 30-40 years in good health and CMV-seropositive.

The chain is built from TRBV28 and TRBJ2-7; D is uncertain. Germline V lookup: CDR1 MDHEN, CDR2 SYDVKM. The CDR3 sequence is 12 residues long. V lost 4 bases and J 3 bases, leaving 7 bases between the germline ends. DNA of the CDR3: TGTGCCAGCAGTTCCAGTGTCTACGAGCAGTACTTC. This gives the protein CASSSSVYEQYF.

The V and J genes are TRBV27 and TRBJ2-3; D is unresolved. The ends were cut back, 6 bases at V and 1 base at J, with 11 bases in the middle. CDR1 is MNHEY and CDR2 is SMNVEV in the germline V gene (reference sequence). The CDR3 spans 14 residues. As DNA, the CDR3 is TGTGCCAGCAGAAGATTAGGAGGCACAGATACGCAGTATTTT. It translates to CASRRLGGTDTQYF.

This clone was detected a few times. The V gene is TRBV29-1, the J gene TRBJ2-2; weak D call: TRBD1 (5 bases). The CDR3 totals 14 residues. Trimming left V 4 bases short and J 3 bases short, with 12 bases between. The germline gives CDR1 SQVTM, CDR2 ANQGSEA. In nucleotides, the CDR3 is TGCAGCGTTGTCGAAAAAGGGGACACCGGGGAGCTGTTTTTT. This gives the protein CSVVEKGDTGELFF.

This chain connects TRBV6-5 to TRBJ2-6; D perhaps matches TRBD1 (6 bases). The CDR3 runs 15 residues. Trimming stripped 7 bases from V and 2 bases from J, with 12 bases between. Looked up from germline, CDR1 is MNHEY and CDR2 is SVGAGI. This chain's CDR3 is CASTQEGAGANVLTF. DNA of the CDR3: TGTGCCAGCACTCAAGAGGGGGCTGGGGCCAACGTCCTGACTTTC.

The genes are TRBV2 and TRBJ2-3, with 11 bases lining up with TRBD1. The CDR3 is 16 amino acids. V lost 5 bases and J lost 3; bases outside the gene matches: 7. Germline V gene lookup returns CDR1 SNHLY and CDR2 FYNNEI. CDR3 protein: CASSRTGTGGTDTQYF. The CDR3 coding sequence is TGTGCCAGCAGTCGAACCGGGACAGGGGGGACAGATACGCAGTATTTT.

The DNA for the CDR3 is TGTGCCACCAGCCAGCGGGGGAGGGGGGAGACCCAGTACTTC. Its translation: CATSQRGRGETQYF. The chain uses TRBV15 and TRBJ2-5; 8 bases match TRBD2. The germline V gene encodes CDR1 LNHNV and CDR2 YYDKDF (reference sequence). The CDR3 sequence is 14 residues long. Germline trimming cut 5 bases from V and 5 bases from J; bases unmatched to any gene: 7.

The CDR3 protein is CASRASIQGQLYGYTF. CDR3 nucleotides: TGTGCCAGCAGGGCCTCGATCCAGGGACAGCTCTATGGCTACACCTTC. J is TRBJ1-2 and V is TRBV9; 7 bases line up with TRBD1. The germline V gene encodes CDR1 SGDLS and CDR2 YYNGEE. This CDR3 is built from 16 residues. The V gene end was trimmed by 5 bases and the J gene end by 4 bases; junction bases not matched to a gene: 14.

This chain connects TRBV5-1 to TRBJ2-7; weak D call: TRBD1 (5 bases). This CDR3 comprises 16 residues. The V end was cut by 0 bases, the J end by 0 bases, with 13 bases between. Germline lookup yields CDR1 SGHRS and CDR2 YFSETQ. The CDR3 sequence: CASSLEPAGRSYEQYF. CDR3 coding DNA: TGCGCCAGCAGCTTGGAACCGGCAGGGCGCTCCTACGAGCAGTACTTC.

The chain is built from TRBV4-1 and TRBJ2-3, with TRBD2 matching over 9 bases. Germline V gene sequence: CDR1 MGHRA, CDR2 YSYEKL. The CDR3 has 17 residues. V dropped 1 base and J dropped 4; count of bases not matched to a gene: 9. In nucleotides, the CDR3 is TGCGCCAGCAGCCAAGTAGGTCATGGCGGGGGGGCAGATACGCAGTATTTT. It is translated as CASSQVGHGGGADTQYF.

The rearrangement joins TRBV28 to TRBJ2-7; the D gene is possibly TRBD1 (6 bases). The CDR3 covers 14 residues. The V gene's germline CDR1 is MDHEN and CDR2 SYDVKM. V lost 3 bases to trimming and J lost 7 bases, with 16 bases between them. The CDR3 DNA reads TGTGCCAGCAGTTTCATAGGGGGTTGGCAAGAGCAGTACTTC. This sequence encodes CASSFIGGWQEQYF.

The rearrangement joins TRBV9 to TRBJ2-3, with D perhaps matching TRBD2 (6 bases). The V gene's germline CDR1 is SGDLS and CDR2 YYNGEE. The CDR3 length is 13 residues. V was shortened by 4 bases and J by 3 bases, with 9 bases between the two germline ends. The CDR3 here is CASSPRETDTQYF. In DNA form, the CDR3 reads TGTGCCAGCAGCCCCCGGGAGACAGATACGCAGTATTTT. Filled out from reference TRBV9 and TRBJ2-3, the complete variable domain reads DSGVTQTPKHLITATGQRVTLRCSPRSGDLSVYWYQQSLDQGLQFLIQYYNGEERAKGNILERFSAQQFPDLHSELNLSSLELGDSALYFCASSPRETDTQYFGPGTRLTVL.

The chain couples TRBV5-5 to TRBJ2-7; D not certain. Germline V gene sequence: CDR1 SGHKS, CDR2 YYEKEE (reference sequence). The CDR3 is 16 residues long. Between the trimmed V and J ends, which lost 2 bases and 1 base, there was a span of 16 bases. The CDR3 nucleotides are TGTGCCAGCAGCTTCTATCATAGCAGTAGTTCCTACGAGCAGTACTTC. The encoded protein is CASSFYHSSSSYEQYF. Supplemented by reference TRBV5-5 and TRBJ2-7, the full variable domain reads DAGVTQSPTHLIKTRGQQVTLRCSPISGHKSVSWYQQVLGQGPQFIFQYYEKEERGRGNFPDRFSARQFPNYSSELNVNALLLGDSALYLCASSFYHSSSSYEQYFGPGTRLTVT.

The chain has TRBV5-4 and TRBJ2-2, with D unresolved. Germline V lookup: CDR1 SGHNT, CDR2 YYREEE (reference sequence). This CDR3 has 14 residues. V was clipped by 0 bases and J by 2 bases, with 5 bases between them. CDR3 region: CASSLAVNTGELFF. CDR3 nucleotides: TGTGCCAGCAGCTTGGCAGTAAACACCGGGGAGCTGTTTTTT.

The chain combines TRBV6-1 with TRBJ2-5; a possible D gene is TRBD2 (6 bases). V was trimmed by 3 bases and J by 3 bases, leaving 8 bases between them. Germline V CDR1 and CDR2: MNHNS, SASEGT. The CDR3 length is 13 residues. CDR3 amino acids: CASSDRGKETQYF. The CDR3 DNA is TGTGCCAGCAGTGACCGGGGGAAAGAGACCCAGTACTTC.

The J gene is TRBJ2-3, the V gene TRBV30, with 11 nucleotides matching TRBD1. J gave up 5 bases and V 8 bases, and 12 bases lay outside the gene matches. CDR3 length: 15 residues. Looked up from germline, CDR1 is GTSNPN and CDR2 is SVGIG (reference sequence). The CDR3 DNA reads as TGTGCCCCGTCGGCGGGACAGGGGGGCGGAGATACGCAGTATTTT. This encodes CAPSAGQGGGDTQYF.

The V and J genes are TRBV27 and TRBJ2-6, with TRBD1 identical over 9 bases. The CDR3 spans 16 residues. V shed 5 bases, J shed 0 bases, and the junction held 2 bases outside the gene matches. Germline assignment: CDR1 MNHEY and CDR2 SMNVEV (reference sequence). The CDR3 coding sequence is TGTGCCAGCAGTGGGACAGGGAACTCTGGGGCCAACGTCCTGACTTTC. Translated, it gives CASSGTGNSGANVLTF.

V usage is TRBV10-3 and J usage is TRBJ2-2; the D gene is possibly TRBD2 (6 bases). The V and J ends lost 0 bases and 6 bases respectively, with 17 bases between them. The CDR3 has 17 residues. Germline assignment: CDR1 ENHRY and CDR2 SYGVKD. Written as DNA, the CDR3 is TGTGCCATCAGTGAGTCCCTGGGACTTGGGAATGCCGGGGAGCTGTTTTTT. Its translation is CAISESLGLGNAGELFF.

The chain recombines TRBV2 with TRBJ2-5, with D unclear. The CDR3 covers 12 residues. V lost 7 bases and J lost 2, with 8 bases in between. Germline loops: CDR1 SNHLY, CDR2 FYNNEI. CDR3 coding DNA: TGTGCCAGCACTTTAGCTCAAGAGACCCAGTACTTC. Protein product: CASTLAQETQYF.

The chain carries TRBV6-1 and TRBJ1-2, with 8 bases matching TRBD1. Losses at the gene ends were 3 bases for V and 7 bases for J; bases not matched to a gene: 4. Germline loops: CDR1 MNHNS, CDR2 SASEGT. This CDR3 is 13 amino acids long. Here the CDR3 reads CASSEWDRSGYTF. In DNA, the CDR3 is TGTGCCAGCAGTGAGTGGGACAGGAGTGGCTACACCTTC.

V is TRBV29-1 and J is TRBJ2-5; a weak D match, TRBD1 (6 bases). Trimming cost V 8 bases and J 5 bases, with 24 bases left between them. The CDR3 runs to 15 residues. Germline values: CDR1 SQVTM, CDR2 ANQGSEA. As DNA, the CDR3 is TGCAGCTCCTGGGGGCCGACAAGGTTCATGGAGACCCAGTACTTC. It is translated as CSSWGPTRFMETQYF.

V usage is TRBV7-7 and J usage is TRBJ2-7, with D perhaps matching TRBD1 (6 bases). There are 13 residues in the CDR3. The germline V and J ends were trimmed by 5 bases and 7 bases, with 15 bases remaining between them. The germline V gene has CDR1 SSHAT and CDR2 FNYEAQ (reference sequence). CDR3 DNA sequence: TGTGCCAGCAGCGCCGAACAGGGTCGGGAGCAGTACTTC. As protein: CASSAEQGREQYF.

In DNA form, the CDR3 reads TGCGCCAGCAGCTGGGCGGGGGGGCCGACAGATACGCAGTATTTT. This translates into CASSWAGGPTDTQYF. The genes are TRBV5-1 and TRBJ2-3; 9 nucleotides match TRBD2. Germline CDR1 SGHRS, CDR2 YFSETQ. The CDR3 runs 15 residues. The J segment lost 3 bases and the V segment lost 3 bases, leaving 5 bases of the junction unmatched.

The chain couples TRBV30 to TRBJ2-3, with 15 bases aligning to TRBD2. Germline CDR1 GTSNPN, CDR2 SVGIG (reference sequence). This CDR3 spans 16 amino acids. V lost 5 bases, J lost 6 bases, and 9 bases stayed unmatched. CDR3 DNA: TGTGCCTGGGCTTCCGGGACTAGCGGGGGGAGTGATACGCAGTATTTT. Its protein product is CAWASGTSGGSDTQYF.